A selection of T cell receptor beta chains follows, all from one sample in a study of OX40 agonist ivuxolimab in advanced cancers. Clones were read by immunoSEQ multiplex PCR, and TCRdb kept only the in-frame ones, dropping some. The sample has about 75,000 clones; roughly nine tenths are singletons. This specimen consisted of CD4+ or CD8+ T cells sorted from blood, obtained in a trial of the OX40 agonist ivuxolimab. The receptor set was obtained from an adult with an advanced solid tumor such as melanoma, head and neck, liver or kidney cancer. Both conserved end residues are part of each CDR3. The order of the fields is CDR3 length, D gene, V gene, clone size, J gene, CDR3 DNA, CDR3 protein. D genes are given only for firm matches. Size is omitted from some rows. Given values are once, few, many or a class for expanded clones.

15	-	TRBV11-3	-	TRBJ2-1	TGTGCCAGCAGCTTAGGGGTTGCGGGGAACAATGAGCAGTTCTTC	CASSLGVAGNNEQFF
16	-	TRBV25-1	-	TRBJ1-3	TGTGCCAGCAGTGTATCCTCAAGTGGACCGGGAAACACCATATATTTT	CASSVSSSGPGNTIYF
13	-	TRBV2	-	TRBJ2-5	TGTGCCAGCAGGGGACCGCTCCAAGAGACCCAGTACTTC	CASRGPLQETQYF
14	-	TRBV7-3	once	TRBJ2-6	TGTGCCAGCAGCGATTCCTCTGGGGCCAACGTCCTGACTTTC	CASSDSSGANVLTF
17	-	TRBV19	-	TRBJ2-1	TGTGCCAGTAGTCCGCGGGGTTCAGCGGGTAACAACAATGAGCAGTTCTTC	CASSPRGSAGNNNEQFF
12	-	TRBV6-6	once	TRBJ2-7	TGTGCCAGCAGCCACACGGGCGGCGAGCAGTACTTC	CASSHTGGEQYF
13	TRBD1	TRBV5-6	-	TRBJ1-2	TGTGCCAGCAGCTCACAGGGGAACTATGGCTACACCTTC	CASSSQGNYGYTF
14	-	TRBV30	-	TRBJ2-3	TGTGCCTGGAACCGGGACGGTCCCTGGGATACGCAGTATTTT	CAWNRDGPWDTQYF
14	-	TRBV12-1	-	TRBJ2-5	TGTGCCAGCAGCTTTGATGGCAGACAAGAGACCCAGTACTTC	CASSFDGRQETQYF
15	TRBD1	TRBV5-1	-	TRBJ1-6	TGCGCCAGCAGCTTGGGACAGGGGCCGGGGTCACCCCTCCACTTT	CASSLGQGPGSPLHF
18	TRBD1	TRBV27	-	TRBJ2-7	TGTGCCAGCAGTCTCCGACAGGGGGTGTCGGGAGTTCCGTACGAGCAGTACTTC	CASSLRQGVSGVPYEQYF
17	-	TRBV14	-	TRBJ1-2	TGTGCCAGCAGCCAAGATCGTACGGCCGAAATCAGCGATGGCTACACCTTC	CASSQDRTAEISDGYTF
17	TRBD2	TRBV19	-	TRBJ2-3	TGTGCCAGTAGTATATGGGCTAGCGGGAGAAGCTCAGATACGCAGTATTTT	CASSIWASGRSSDTQYF
15	-	TRBV7-2	-	TRBJ2-5	TGTGCCAGCAGACGGCCCGCGGGCAGCTCGGGGACCCAGTACTTC	CASRRPAGSSGTQYF
17	-	TRBV5-1	-	TRBJ1-4	TGCGCCAGCAGCTTGGCGACTCTGGATTTATCTTTTGAAAAACTGTTTTTT	CASSLATLDLSFEKLFF
16	TRBD2	TRBV6-1	-	TRBJ2-3	TGTGCCAGCAGTGAAGGCTCTAGCGGGGCCTGGGATACGCAGTATTTT	CASSEGSSGAWDTQYF
16	-	TRBV12-2	-	TRBJ1-6	TGTGCAAGTCGCTTAGGGGAGGCCTACTCAGGTTCACCCCTCCACTTT	CASRLGEAYSGSPLHF
12	-	TRBV7-8	-	TRBJ2-5	TGTGCCAGCAGCTTAGTTGGCTCGGGCCAGTACTTC	CASSLVGSGQYF
13	-	TRBV29-1	-	TRBJ2-1	TGCAGCGTTGAGACACAGCTCTACAATGAGCAGTTCTTC	CSVETQLYNEQFF
13	-	TRBV7-8	-	TRBJ2-2	TGTGCCAGCAGCTTGCGACGTGACGGGGAGCTGTTTTTT	CASSLRRDGELFF
11	-	TRBV2	-	TRBJ2-7	TGTGCCAGCCGTGACAAATACGAGCAGTACTTC	CASRDKYEQYF
15	-	TRBV5-1	once	TRBJ2-1	TGCGCCAGCAGGGTGGGGGGGGCTGGCTACAATGAGCAGTTCTTC	CASRVGGAGYNEQFF
15	TRBD1	TRBV28	-	TRBJ2-1	TGTGCCAGCAGTCCCCCCGGGACAGGGGTCAATGAGCAGTTCTTC	CASSPPGTGVNEQFF
16	-	TRBV19	-	TRBJ1-5	TGTGCCAGTAGTATGAAGGGGAAGTGGGGCAATCAGCCCCAGCATTTT	CASSMKGKWGNQPQHF
15	-	TRBV5-4	-	TRBJ1-4	TGTGCCAGCAGCTTGGGTGGGAAGGAGTCGGAAAAACTGTTTTTT	CASSLGGKESEKLFF
13	TRBD2	TRBV5-1	-	TRBJ2-1	TGCGCCAGCAGCCTAGGACTAGAGTATGAGCAGTTCTTC	CASSLGLEYEQFF
15	TRBD1	TRBV5-1	-	TRBJ2-7	TGCGCCAGCAGCTTCAGGCAGGGGGCTGGCTACGAGCAGTACTTC	CASSFRQGAGYEQYF
14	-	TRBV6-5	-	TRBJ2-3	TGTGCCAGCAGTTACGCGAGGGGCATCGATACGCAGTATTTT	CASSYARGIDTQYF
17	-	TRBV7-2	-	TRBJ2-5	TGTGCCAGCAGCTTCAGATACCCGGGGCAGGGTTACGAGACCCAGTACTTC	CASSFRYPGQGYETQYF
12	-	TRBV19	once	TRBJ2-3	TGTGCCAGTAGTATAAGTGGAGATACGCAGTATTTT	CASSISGDTQYF
15	-	TRBV9	once	TRBJ2-7	TGTGCCAGCAGCCGATCCGGGACATCGGCCTACGAGCAGTACTTC	CASSRSGTSAYEQYF
13	TRBD1	TRBV4-3	-	TRBJ1-4	TGCGCCAGCAGCCAGGACAGGGAGGAAAAACTGTTTTTT	CASSQDREEKLFF
16	TRBD1	TRBV18	once	TRBJ1-6	TGTGCCAGCTCACCAGGACAGGGCCGTTTGGGTTCACCCCTCCACTTT	CASSPGQGRLGSPLHF
15	TRBD2	TRBV27	-	TRBJ2-1	TGTGCCAGCAGTCTAGCGGGAGGTTCCTACAATGAGCAGTTCTTC	CASSLAGGSYNEQFF